This T cell receptor beta chain was captured by sequencing in a study of blood T cell repertoires in COVID-19. Looking at the study overall: T cells, B-cell-depleted T cells, or PBMCs supplied cDNA or gDNA.

Germline loops: CDR1 LNHDA, CDR2 SQIVND (reference sequence). The CDR3 contains 15 residues. V trimming: 5 bases; J trimming: 6 bases; junction bases outside the gene matches: 4. Assay: immunoSEQ multiplex PCR; the TCRdb copy retains only in-frame clones and omits some. Seen here are tens of thousands of clones, roughly 70% observed once, and the top ten hold more than 15%. The sequenced sample was peripheral blood. The V call is TRBV19, the J call TRBJ2-1; 13 bases are a match to TRBD2. The TCR sequence derives from a woman aged 45-65 years with active or convalescent COVID-19. This CDR3 reads CASSPGTSGANEQFF. The CDR3 DNA follows: TGTGCCAGTAGTCCGGGGACTAGCGGGGCCAATGAGCAGTTCTTC.